This TCR beta chain is from a study of blood T cell repertoires in COVID-19. Method: immunoSEQ multiplex PCR; TCRdb's copy keeps in-frame clones and lacks some. The sample consists of about 140,000 clones, 60% to 85% of them appearing once. CDR1 MNHEY and CDR2 SVGAGI come from the germline V gene. The CDR3 runs to 11 residues. V was pared by 6 bases and J by 12 bases, with 11 bases between. The V and J genes are TRBV6-5 and TRBJ2-2; perhaps TRBD1 as D (5 bases). The clonotype originates from a man between 50 and 59 years old with acute or convalescent COVID-19. Sequencing input: peripheral blood. CDR3 sequence: CASRQGRQLFF. The CDR3 nucleotides are TGTGCCAGCAGGCAGGGTAGGCAGCTGTTTTTT.